This TCR beta chain was sequenced for a study of T cells in women clearing cervical HPV infection. With regard to this clone: The read ends 3 residues before the CDR3 terminus; that terminus is restored from the germline J gene.

Clones were read by immunoSEQ multiplex PCR, and TCRdb kept only the in-frame ones, dropping some. Recorded for this sample: about 26,000 clones. The germline V gene has CDR1 GTSNPN and CDR2 SVGIG (reference sequence). The CDR3 sequence is 14 residues long. V was trimmed by 0 bases and J by 5 bases, leaving 12 bases between them. The sequence was obtained from a woman between 18 and 70 years old with a cervical HPV16 infection that either progressed to CIN3+ or cleared (not recorded which). V gene TRBV30 combines with J gene TRBJ2-3; D is perhaps TRBD1 (5 bases). The source material was blood buffy coat. The sequenced CDR3 bases are TGTGCCTGGAGTGTACGTTCAGGGCAAGATACG. As protein: CAWSVRSGQDT. The CDR3 reads in full as CAWSVRSGQDTQYF.